This T cell receptor (beta chain) was identified during a study of chemoradiotherapy in HPV16-positive cancers. This table comes from immunoSEQ multiplex PCR, and its TCRdb copy is limited to in-frame clones, with some not included. The sample has under 85,000 clones, roughly 90% seen once; the top ten hold around 4.4%. The CDR3 has 12 amino acids. Between the trimmed V and J ends, which lost 1 base and 7 bases, there was a span of 6 bases. The V gene's germline CDR1 is SGHDT and CDR2 YYEEEE. The genes are TRBV5-6 and TRBJ2-1; D is ambiguous. The clonotype comes from a human donor with HPV-associated anogenital cancer. The sequencing here drew on blood, taken from a patient who underwent chemoradiotherapy. CDR3 DNA: TGTGCCAGCAGCTTGTATGCTAATGAGCAGTTCTTC. This sequence encodes CASSLYANEQFF.